These 15 T cell receptor beta chains were sequenced from one sample in a study of Ad26.COV2.S vaccination and SARS-CoV-2 variants (dated by TCRdb to about 2021). Library construction relied on the immunoSEQ multiplex PCR assay. TCRdb's version of the immuneACCESS table is confined to in-frame rearrangements and falls short of the full clone set. An unresolved V gene accounts for under half of the shortfall where checked; the remainder is of unknown origin. A total of 350,000 to 500,000 clones appear in this sample, 75% to 95% of them only once. Together, the top ten hold more than 10% of the sample. The treatment or condition label on this specimen signifies: over 15 received Ad26.COV2.S at low or high dose, single or two shots; about 5 received placebo; per-sample allocation not given. For vaccine and placebo recipients, repertoires were sequenced using samples collected on day 63 after the first injection.

The input for sequencing was peripheral blood, taken in a trial of Ad26.COV2.S vaccine versus placebo. Receptors originate from a person between 18 and 65 years old who received the Ad26.COV2.S COVID-19 vaccine or a placebo.

The chain joins TRBV6-2 or TRBV6-3 to TRBJ2-7; D ambiguous. This CDR3 has 14 amino acids. Deletions cut 6 bases from V and 4 bases from J, with 16 bases between. Germline CDR1 and CDR2: MNHEY and SVGEGT. The CDR3 DNA reads as TGTGCCAGCAGCCCACTGGTGGGGAAATACGAGCAGTACTTC. Translating gives CASSPLVGKYEQYF.

The chain combines TRBV15 with TRBJ1-2, with 8 bases fitting TRBD1. The length of the CDR3 is 16 residues. Trimming at V came to 1 base and at J to 5 bases, leaving 9 bases not matched to a gene. Germline V lookup: CDR1 LNHNV, CDR2 YYDKDF (reference sequence). The CDR3 nucleotides read TGTGCCACCAGCAGAGGTTCGACAGGGGATAGGTATGGCTACACCTTC. Protein product: CATSRGSTGDRYGYTF.

The chain carries TRBV6-5 and TRBJ2-5; weak D call: TRBD1 (5 bases). V was trimmed by 4 bases and J by 1 base, leaving 10 bases between them. CDR1 and CDR2 from the germline V gene are MNHEY and SVGAGI. The CDR3 runs to 14 residues. CDR3 sequence: CASSSFGAQETQYF. DNA for the CDR3: TGTGCCAGCAGTTCTTTTGGGGCCCAAGAGACCCAGTACTTC.

This clone has only one observation. The chain joins TRBV30 to TRBJ2-7; 9 bases align to TRBD2. The germline CDR1 and CDR2 sequences are GTSNPN and SVGIG (reference sequence). CDR3 length: 15 residues. Losses at the gene ends were 0 bases for V and 8 bases for J; bases not matched to a gene: 11. This chain's CDR3 is CAWSVPGRGGGKQYF. The CDR3 DNA reads as TGTGCCTGGAGTGTACCCGGGCGGGGGGGTGGAAAGCAGTACTTC.

Regarding this clone: This specimen includes other DNA sequences encoding the same CDR3. The rearrangement links TRBV18 to TRBJ1-1; no definite D call. Germline V CDR1 and CDR2: KGHSH, LQKENI. This CDR3 has 13 residues. V lost 4 bases and J lost 1, with 7 bases in between. The CDR3 sequence is CASSHGENTEAFF. In DNA form, the CDR3 reads TGTGCCAGCTCACACGGAGAGAACACTGAAGCTTTCTTT.

CDR3 in DNA: TGTGCCAGCAGTTCGAAGCAGGGGGGCACCGGGGAGCTGTTTTTT. This sequence encodes CASSSKQGGTGELFF. The chain carries TRBV6-5 and TRBJ2-2; tentative D call: TRBD1 (7 bases). The CDR3 runs 15 residues. The V end was cut by 4 bases, the J end by 4 bases, with 13 bases between. The germline CDR1 and CDR2 sequences are MNHEY and SVGAGI.

V gene TRBV2 combines with J gene TRBJ2-2, with D tentatively TRBD1 (5 bases). The CDR3 length is 12 residues. Per germline, CDR1 SNHLY and CDR2 FYNNEI. Trimming removed 8 bases from V and 8 bases from J, with 12 bases in between. Written as DNA, the CDR3 is TGTGCCAGCGGCCGACAGACGGGGGAGCTGTTTTTT. Amino acids: CASGRQTGELFF.

This chain links TRBV6-2 or TRBV6-3 with TRBJ1-6; TRBD1 might be the D (5 bases). V was trimmed by 6 bases and J by 10 bases, leaving 16 bases between them. The CDR3 covers 14 residues. Germline-derived CDR1 and CDR2 are MNHEY and SVGEGT. The CDR3, as DNA: TGTGCCAGCAGCCAGCCTCCGGGGGGATCACCCCTCCACTTT. Translation: CASSQPPGGSPLHF.

The chain recombines TRBV19 with TRBJ2-5, with TRBD2 identical over 10 bases. The germline V gene has CDR1 LNHDA and CDR2 SQIVND (reference sequence). V was clipped by 2 bases and J by 10 bases; unmatched bases: 4. There are 13 residues in the CDR3. CDR3 residues: CASSILAGVDQYF. Here the CDR3 DNA reads TGTGCCAGTAGTATACTAGCGGGGGTGGACCAGTACTTC. Filled out from reference TRBV19 and TRBJ2-5, the complete variable domain reads DGGITQSPKYLFRKEGQNVTLSCEQNLNHDAMYWYRQDPGQGLRLIYYSQIVNDFQKGDIAEGYSVSREKKESFPLTVTSAQKNPTAFYLCASSILAGVDQYFGPGTRLLVL.

This chain connects TRBV24-1 to TRBJ2-5; D is perhaps TRBD1 (6 bases). CDR3 size: 15 residues. Germline CDR1 is KGHDR and CDR2 is SFDVKD. Deletions cut 4 bases from V and 4 bases from J, with 15 bases between. The CDR3 region has the DNA TGTGCCACCAGTGAAGCCGGGACAAGCCTAGAGACCCAGTACTTC. As protein: CATSEAGTSLETQYF.

The chain links TRBV6-2 or TRBV6-3 to TRBJ1-1; D not resolved. This CDR3 spans 20 amino acids. The germline V gene encodes CDR1 MNHEY and CDR2 SVGEGT. V was shortened by 4 bases and J by 0 bases, with 27 bases between the two germline ends. The CDR3 reads CASSSPPATRVGEVNTEAFF. The CDR3, as DNA: TGTGCCAGCAGTTCACCACCGGCGACAAGGGTAGGCGAGGTGAACACTGAAGCTTTCTTT.

This chain uses TRBV28 with TRBJ1-2; D is uncertain. V lost 5 bases, J lost 9 bases, and 16 bases lay in between. CDR1 and CDR2 from the germline V gene are MDHEN and SYDVKM. The CDR3 is 13 residues long. CDR3 loop: CASSTLRRGSYTF. In nucleotides, the CDR3 is TGTGCCAGCAGTACTCTGCGTAGAGGCAGCTACACCTTC.

J is TRBJ2-7 and V is TRBV27, with D maybe TRBD1 (7 bases). With 5 bases removed from V and 3 bases from J, the gap between germline ends came to 17 bases. Germline assignment: CDR1 MNHEY and CDR2 SMNVEV (reference sequence). This CDR3 region has 15 residues. The CDR3 DNA is TGTGCCAGCAGTCACGGGGGACAGACTTACTACGAGCAGTACTTC. Amino acid sequence: CASSHGGQTYYEQYF.

The rearrangement joins TRBV6-2 or TRBV6-3 to TRBJ2-1, with 13 nucleotides matching TRBD2. The CDR3 runs 15 residues. Per the germline V gene, CDR1 is MNHEY and CDR2 is SVGEGT. The V gene end was trimmed by 6 bases and the J gene end by 7 bases; junction bases not matched to a gene: 6. This CDR3 is CASSRGTSGMNEQFF. The CDR3, as DNA: TGTGCCAGCAGCCGAGGGACTAGCGGGATGAATGAGCAGTTCTTC.

The chain is built from TRBV6-5 and TRBJ2-3; unclear D gene. The germline V gene encodes CDR1 MNHEY and CDR2 SVGAGI. The CDR3 is 11 residues long. With 6 bases removed from V and 3 bases from J, the gap between germline ends came to 4 bases. The CDR3 nucleotides read TGTGCCAGCAGGTCAACAGATACGCAGTATTTT. This encodes CASRSTDTQYF.